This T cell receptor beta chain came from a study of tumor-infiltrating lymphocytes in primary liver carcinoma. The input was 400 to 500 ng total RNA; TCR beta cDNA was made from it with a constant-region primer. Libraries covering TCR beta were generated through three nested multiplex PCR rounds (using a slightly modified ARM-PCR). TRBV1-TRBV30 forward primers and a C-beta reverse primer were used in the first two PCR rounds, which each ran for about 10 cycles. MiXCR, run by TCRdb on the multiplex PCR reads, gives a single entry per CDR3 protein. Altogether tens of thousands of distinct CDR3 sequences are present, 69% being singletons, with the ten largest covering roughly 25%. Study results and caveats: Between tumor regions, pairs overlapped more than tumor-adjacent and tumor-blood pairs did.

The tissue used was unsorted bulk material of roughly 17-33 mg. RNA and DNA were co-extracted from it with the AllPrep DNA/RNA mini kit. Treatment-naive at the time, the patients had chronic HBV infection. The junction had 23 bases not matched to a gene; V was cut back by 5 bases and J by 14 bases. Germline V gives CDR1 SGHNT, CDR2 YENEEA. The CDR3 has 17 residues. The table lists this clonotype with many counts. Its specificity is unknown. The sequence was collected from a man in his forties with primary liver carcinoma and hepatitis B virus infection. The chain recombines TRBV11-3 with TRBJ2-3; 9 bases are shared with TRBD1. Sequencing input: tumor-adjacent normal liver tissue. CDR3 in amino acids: CASSPGTGYGTTDTLYF. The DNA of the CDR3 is TGTGCCAGCAGCCCCGGGACAGGGTATGGGACGACAGATACACTGTATTTT.